This T cell receptor (beta chain) was retrieved from a study of spatial heterogeneity in lung cancer. On the study more broadly: In cases with available follow-up PBMC samples, these were sequenced at a median of roughly 24 months after resection. Sequencing consistently turned up more beta-chain sequences than alpha-chain sequences. Overall study results and limits: The appearance of ubiquitous expanded tumor TCRs in blood was greater at resection than follow-up.

Time point of the sample: blood at routine non-recurrence follow-up after resection. Unsorted whole RNA of tumor, nontumor lung or frozen PBMC was sequenced. TCRdb ran MiXCR on the 5' RACE reads and lists one entry per CDR3 protein. The sample shows roughly 29,000 distinct CDR3 sequences, roughly 5.4% of them seen only once. Germline V gives CDR1 SEHNR, CDR2 FQNEAQ (reference sequence). Trimming removed 1 base from V and 1 base from J, with 10 bases in between. The CDR3 runs to 15 residues. This clonotype has a count of ten or more. What it recognizes is unknown. The chain couples TRBV7-9 to TRBJ1-1, with D uncertain. Specimen: PBMCs, collected at follow-up. This sequence originates from a female donor with early-stage non-small cell lung cancer. In nucleotides, the CDR3 is TGTGCCAGCAGCTTAGGACCGACGGGGAACACTGAAGCTTTCTTT. It yields the protein CASSLGPTGNTEAFF.